What follows is one T cell receptor beta chain and its context. Its matching antigen is unknown. TCRdb fed the 5' RACE reads into MiXCR, producing one record per CDR3 protein. This table holds about 700,000 distinct CDR3 sequences, 6% to 6.5% found once. This record comes from a study of identical twins. From germline, CDR1 is MDHEN and CDR2 SYDVKM. V was pared by 10 bases and J by 6 bases, with 18 bases between. The CDR3 is 13 amino acids. Study-level findings and limits: In zero-insertion analyses, partial confounding could arise from invariant MAIT and iNKT cells. For out-of-frame beta sequences, excess twin sharing was weaker.

The chain recombines TRBV28 with TRBJ2-5; perhaps TRBD1 as D (5 bases). This receptor was identified in a man aged 18 to 30 in good health. The specimen sequenced was naive T cells sorted from blood. CDR3 protein: CATHLRGPKTQYF. CDR3 nucleotides: TGTGCCACTCATCTTAGGGGTCCTAAGACCCAGTACTTC.